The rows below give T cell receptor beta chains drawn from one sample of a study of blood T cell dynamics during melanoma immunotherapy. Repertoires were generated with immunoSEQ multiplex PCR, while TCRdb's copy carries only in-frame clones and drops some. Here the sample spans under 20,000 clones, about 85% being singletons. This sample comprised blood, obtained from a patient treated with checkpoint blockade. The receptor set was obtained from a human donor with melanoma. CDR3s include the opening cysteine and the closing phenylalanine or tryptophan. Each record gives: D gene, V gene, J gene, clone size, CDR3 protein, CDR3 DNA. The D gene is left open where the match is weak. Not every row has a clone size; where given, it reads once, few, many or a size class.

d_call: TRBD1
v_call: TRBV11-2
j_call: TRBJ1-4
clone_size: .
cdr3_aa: CASSLNRGVANEKLFF
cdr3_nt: TGTGCCAGCAGCTTAAACAGGGGAGTGGCTAATGAAAAACTGTTTTTT

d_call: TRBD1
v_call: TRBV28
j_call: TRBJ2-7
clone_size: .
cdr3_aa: CASSLSGGIYEQYF
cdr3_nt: TGTGCCAGCAGTTTATCAGGGGGAATCTACGAGCAGTACTTC

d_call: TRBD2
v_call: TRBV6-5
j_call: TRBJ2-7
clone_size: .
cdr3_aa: CASSSRTSGNGEQYF
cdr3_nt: TGTGCCAGCAGCTCCAGGACTAGCGGGAACGGAGAGCAGTACTTC

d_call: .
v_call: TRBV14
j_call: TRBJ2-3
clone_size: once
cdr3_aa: CASSQGQNTQYF
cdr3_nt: TGTGCCAGCAGCCAAGGTCAGAATACGCAGTATTTT

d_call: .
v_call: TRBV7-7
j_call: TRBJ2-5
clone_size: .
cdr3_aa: CASSQGEGAEKTQYF
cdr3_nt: TGTGCTAGCAGCCAAGGGGAAGGGGCTGAGAAGACCCAGTACTTC

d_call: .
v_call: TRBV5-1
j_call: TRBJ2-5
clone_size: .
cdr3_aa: CASSLGLAKETQYF
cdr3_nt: TGCGCCAGCAGCTTGGGACTGGCAAAAGAGACCCAGTACTTC

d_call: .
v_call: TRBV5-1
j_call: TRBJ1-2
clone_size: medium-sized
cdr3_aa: CASSLSPAQLGYTF
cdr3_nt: TGCGCCAGCAGCTTGAGTCCGGCACAGCTCGGCTACACCTTC

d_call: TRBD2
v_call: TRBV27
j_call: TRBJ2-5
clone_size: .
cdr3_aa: CASSLAGGRIETQYF
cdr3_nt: TGTGCCAGCAGTTTAGCCGGCGGGAGGATCGAGACCCAGTACTTC

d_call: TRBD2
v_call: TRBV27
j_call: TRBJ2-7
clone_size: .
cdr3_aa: CASSLSTPTSGMYEQYF
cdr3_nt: TGTGCCAGCAGTTTATCGACCCCGACTAGCGGGATGTACGAGCAGTACTTC

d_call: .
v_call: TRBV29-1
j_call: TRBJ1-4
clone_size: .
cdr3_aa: CSVERGEKLFF
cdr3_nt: TGCAGCGTGGAGAGGGGTGAAAAACTGTTTTTT

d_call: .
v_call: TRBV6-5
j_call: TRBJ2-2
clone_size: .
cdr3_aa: CASSPLPNTGELFF
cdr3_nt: TGTGCCAGCAGCCCACTGCCGAACACCGGGGAGCTGTTTTTT

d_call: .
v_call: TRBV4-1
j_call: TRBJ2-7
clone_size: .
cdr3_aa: CASSQAPGEQYF
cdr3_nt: TGCGCCAGCAGCCAGGCCCCAGGGGAGCAGTACTTC

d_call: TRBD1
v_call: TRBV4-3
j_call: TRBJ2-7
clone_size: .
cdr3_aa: CASSQGQGTYEQYF
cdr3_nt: TGCGCCAGCAGCCAGGGACAGGGAACCTACGAGCAGTACTTC

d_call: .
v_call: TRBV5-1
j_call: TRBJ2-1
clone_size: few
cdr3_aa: CASSWGDSEQFF
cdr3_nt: TGCGCCAGCAGCTGGGGTGACAGTGAGCAGTTCTTC

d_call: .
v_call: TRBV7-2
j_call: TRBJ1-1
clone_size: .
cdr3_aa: CASSIDAGRGTEAFF
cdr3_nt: TGTGCCAGCAGCATCGACGCCGGGAGAGGCACTGAAGCTTTCTTT

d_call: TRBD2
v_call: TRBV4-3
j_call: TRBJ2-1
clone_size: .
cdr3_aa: CASSHQAGPSYNEQFF
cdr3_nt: TGCGCCAGCAGCCACCAAGCGGGGCCCTCCTACAATGAGCAGTTCTTC

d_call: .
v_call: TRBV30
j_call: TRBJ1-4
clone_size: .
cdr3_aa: CAWGEQGQKLFF
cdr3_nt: TGTGCCTGGGGTGAGCAGGGGCAAAAACTGTTTTTT

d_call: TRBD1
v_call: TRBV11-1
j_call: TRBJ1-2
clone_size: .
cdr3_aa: CASSFSKRDRGHYGYTF
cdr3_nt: TGTGCCAGCAGCTTTTCAAAACGGGACAGGGGCCACTATGGCTACACCTTC

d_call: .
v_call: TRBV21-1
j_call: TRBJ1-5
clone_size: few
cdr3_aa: CASSAPSPRYYSNQPQHF
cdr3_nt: TGTGCCAGCAGCGCGCCGAGTCCTCGGTACTATAGCAATCAGCCCCAGCATTTT

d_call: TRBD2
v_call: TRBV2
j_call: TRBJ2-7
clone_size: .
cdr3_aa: CASSRPSGRASSYEQYF
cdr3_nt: TGTGCCAGCAGTAGGCCTAGCGGGAGGGCGAGCTCCTACGAGCAGTACTTC

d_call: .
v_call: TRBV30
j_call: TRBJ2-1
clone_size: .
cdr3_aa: CAWSGQSEQFF
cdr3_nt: TGTGCCTGGAGTGGACAGAGTGAGCAGTTCTTC

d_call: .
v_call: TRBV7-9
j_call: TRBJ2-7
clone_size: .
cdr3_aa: CASSPSSGASYEQYF
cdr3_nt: TGTGCCAGCAGCCCATCTTCAGGGGCGTCCTACGAGCAGTACTTC

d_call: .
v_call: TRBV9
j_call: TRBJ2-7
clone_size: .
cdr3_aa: CASSVDPDGAYEQYF
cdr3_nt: TGTGCCAGCAGCGTAGATCCGGACGGCGCCTACGAGCAGTACTTC

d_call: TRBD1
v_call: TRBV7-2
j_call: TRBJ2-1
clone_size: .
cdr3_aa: CASSLAITGDEQFF
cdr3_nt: TGTGCCAGCAGCTTAGCCATCACAGGGGATGAGCAGTTCTTC